Reported below is one T cell receptor (beta chain). The antigen remains undetermined. The entirety of the isolated RNA underwent reverse transcription, so expressed TCRB transcripts were sequenced. TCRdb keeps only in-frame clones here, not all; method: immunoSEQ multiplex PCR. The sample lists under 850,000 clones, 10% to 15% occurring once. Deletions cut 5 bases from V and 1 base from J, with 14 bases between. There are 15 residues in the CDR3. Germline V gene sequence: CDR1 SGHTA, CDR2 FQGNSA. The entry originates in a study of beta chain features in type 1 diabetes. Background on the study: When patients were set against healthy donors, age, gender and cell yields were similar.

Study-wide results and limits: Significant though moderate, a shortening of TCRB CDR3s appeared in all four CD4+ subsets of Type 1 diabetes patients. Patients and controls would be equally affected if PCR favored shorter templates. In cDNA sequencing, cells with high TCR expression could be over-represented.

Sample: naive CD4+ T cells from blood. The gene calls are TRBV7-2 and TRBJ1-1; D uncertain. The origin of this receptor is a man between 18 and 29 years old with type 1 diabetes. Here the CDR3 DNA reads TGTGCCAGCAGCCCCGAGAAACATTGGAACACTGAAGCTTTCTTT. Amino acid sequence: CASSPEKHWNTEAFF.